Only a few counts were recorded for the clone carrying this T cell receptor beta chain. This sample is part of a study of blood T cell repertoires in COVID-19. Whole-study context: Spain, Italy and the United States supplied samples that represented acute and convalescent COVID-19. PBMCs, B-cell-depleted T cells, or T cells were the source of the cDNA or gDNA that made up the material.

How the authors handled the data: Amplification with reference gene primers provided the estimates of nucleated cell counts. Using immunoSEQ multiplex PCR, the repertoire was profiled, and TCRdb retains in-frame clones only, with some absent. Clone size and V and J calls were adopted from that table, with D and trimming inferred from the DNA. Of about 45,000 clones in the sample, roughly 86% were seen once. Unmatched junction bases numbered 9, after V lost 5 bases and J lost 4 bases. The V gene's germline CDR1 is SSHAT and CDR2 FNYEAQ (reference sequence). CDR3 length equals 15 residues. This sequence was found in a human donor in a cohort sampled during active COVID-19. The V gene is TRBV7-7, the J gene TRBJ2-5; TRBD2 aligns across 8 bases. Sequencing was performed on peripheral blood. CDR3 DNA sequence: TGTGCCAGCAGCCAAATAGCGGGGATCGTAGAGACCCAGTACTTC. Amino acid sequence: CASSQIAGIVETQYF.